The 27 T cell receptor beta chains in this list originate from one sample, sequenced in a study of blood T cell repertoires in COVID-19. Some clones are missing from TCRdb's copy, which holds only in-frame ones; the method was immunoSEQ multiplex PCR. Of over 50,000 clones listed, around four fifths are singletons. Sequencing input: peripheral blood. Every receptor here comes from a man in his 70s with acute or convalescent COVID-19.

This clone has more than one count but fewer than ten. DNA for the CDR3: TGCGCCAGCAGTCAAACAACAGATTTGGGGGGAGCTAACTATGGCTACACCTTC. Its translation: CASSQTTDLGGANYGYTF. The chain recombines TRBV23-1 with TRBJ1-2; the D gene is possibly TRBD1 (5 bases). TRBV23-1 is placed among ORFs of uncertain function. The V gene lost 2 bases and the J gene lost 0 bases, with 19 bases spanning the gap. The length of the CDR3 is 18 residues.

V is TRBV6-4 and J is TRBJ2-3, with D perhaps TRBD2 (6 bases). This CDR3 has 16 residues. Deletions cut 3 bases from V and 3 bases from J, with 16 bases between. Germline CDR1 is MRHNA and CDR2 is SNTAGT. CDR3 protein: CASSDRRGFGTDTQYF. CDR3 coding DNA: TGTGCCAGCAGTGATCGACGGGGGTTTGGGACAGATACGCAGTATTTT.

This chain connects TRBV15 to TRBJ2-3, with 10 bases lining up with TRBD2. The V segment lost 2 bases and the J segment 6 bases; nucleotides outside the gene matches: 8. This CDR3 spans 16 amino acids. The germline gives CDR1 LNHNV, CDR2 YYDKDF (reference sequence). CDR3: CATSRMTAGGGDTQYF. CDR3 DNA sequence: TGTGCCACCAGCAGAATGACAGCGGGGGGGGGCGATACGCAGTATTTT.

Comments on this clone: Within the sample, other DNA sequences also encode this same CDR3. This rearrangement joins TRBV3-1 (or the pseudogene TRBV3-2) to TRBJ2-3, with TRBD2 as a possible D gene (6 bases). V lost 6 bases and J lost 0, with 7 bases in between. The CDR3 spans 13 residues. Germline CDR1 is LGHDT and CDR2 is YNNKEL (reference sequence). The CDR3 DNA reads TGTGCCAGCAGAGGAGGGAGCACAGATACGCAGTATTTT. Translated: CASRGGSTDTQYF.

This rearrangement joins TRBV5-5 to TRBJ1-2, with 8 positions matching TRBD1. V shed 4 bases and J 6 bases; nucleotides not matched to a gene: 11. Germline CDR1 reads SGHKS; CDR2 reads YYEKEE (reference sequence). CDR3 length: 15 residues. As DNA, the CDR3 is TGTGCCAGCAGCGTATCCCCAGGGGGCGCGGATGGCTACACCTTC. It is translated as CASSVSPGGADGYTF.

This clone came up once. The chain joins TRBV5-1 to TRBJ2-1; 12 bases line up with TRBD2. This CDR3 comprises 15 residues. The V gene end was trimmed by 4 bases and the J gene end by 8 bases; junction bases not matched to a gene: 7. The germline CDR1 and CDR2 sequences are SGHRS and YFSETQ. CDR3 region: CASSELAGGAHEQFF. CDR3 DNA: TGCGCCAGCAGCGAACTAGCGGGGGGCGCGCATGAGCAGTTCTTC. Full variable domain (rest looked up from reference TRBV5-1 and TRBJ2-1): KAGVTQTPRYLIKTRGQQVTLSCSPISGHRSVSWYQQTPGQGLQFLFEYFSETQRNKGNFPGRFSGRQFSNSRSEMNVSTLELGDSALYLCASSELAGGAHEQFFGPGTRLTVL.

The CDR3 DNA reads TGTGCCAGCAGCCCTGGGACTAGCGGGGGGCCCACAGATACGCAGTATTTT. This encodes CASSPGTSGGPTDTQYF. The V gene is TRBV5-6, the J gene TRBJ2-3, with TRBD2 matching over 15 bases. J was trimmed by 2 bases and V by 4 bases; bases with no gene match: 5. From germline, CDR1 is SGHDT and CDR2 YYEEEE. The CDR3 is 17 residues long.

CDR3 in DNA: TGTGCCAGCTCACCCCGGGGAGAGACCCAGTACTTC. This gives the protein CASSPRGETQYF. The chain recombines TRBV18 with TRBJ2-5; D is possibly TRBD2 (5 bases). The CDR3 runs to 12 residues. Deletions cut 3 bases from V and 4 bases from J, with 6 bases between. Per germline, CDR1 KGHSH and CDR2 LQKENI.

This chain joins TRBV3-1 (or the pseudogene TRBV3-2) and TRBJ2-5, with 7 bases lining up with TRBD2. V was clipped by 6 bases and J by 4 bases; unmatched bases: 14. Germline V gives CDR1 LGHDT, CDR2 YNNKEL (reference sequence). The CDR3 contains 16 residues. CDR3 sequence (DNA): TGTGCCAGCAGACCCTTTACGGGGGGTGGTAGAGAGACCCAGTACTTC. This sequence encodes CASRPFTGGGRETQYF.

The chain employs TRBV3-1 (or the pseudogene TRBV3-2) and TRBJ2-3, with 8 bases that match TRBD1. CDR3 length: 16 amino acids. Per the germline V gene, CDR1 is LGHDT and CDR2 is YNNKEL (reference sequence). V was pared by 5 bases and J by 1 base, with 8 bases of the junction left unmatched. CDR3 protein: CASSAITGGGTDTQYF. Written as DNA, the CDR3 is TGTGCCAGCAGCGCGATTACAGGGGGAGGCACAGATACGCAGTATTTT.

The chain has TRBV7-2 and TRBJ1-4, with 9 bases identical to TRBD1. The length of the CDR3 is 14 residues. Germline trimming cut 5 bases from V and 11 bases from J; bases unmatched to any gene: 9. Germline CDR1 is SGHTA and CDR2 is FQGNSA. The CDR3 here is CASSEGQGGKKLFF. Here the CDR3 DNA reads TGTGCCAGCAGCGAGGGACAGGGAGGGAAGAAACTGTTTTTT.

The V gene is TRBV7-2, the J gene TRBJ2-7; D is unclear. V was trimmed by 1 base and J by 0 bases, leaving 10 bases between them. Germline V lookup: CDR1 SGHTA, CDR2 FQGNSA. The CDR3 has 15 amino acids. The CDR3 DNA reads TGTGCCAGCAGCTTAGGAGGCGCCGGCTCCTACGAGCAGTACTTC. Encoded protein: CASSLGGAGSYEQYF.

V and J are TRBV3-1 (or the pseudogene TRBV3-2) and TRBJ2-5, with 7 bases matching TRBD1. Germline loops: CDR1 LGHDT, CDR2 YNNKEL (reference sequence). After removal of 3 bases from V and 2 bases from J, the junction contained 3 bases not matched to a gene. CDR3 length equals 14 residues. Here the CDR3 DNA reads TGTGCCAGCAGCCAGGACAGGACTCAAGAGACCCAGTACTTC. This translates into CASSQDRTQETQYF.

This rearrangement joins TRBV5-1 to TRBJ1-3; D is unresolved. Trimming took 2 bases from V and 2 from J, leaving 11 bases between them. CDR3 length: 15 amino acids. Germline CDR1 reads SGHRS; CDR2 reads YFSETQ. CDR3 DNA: TGCGCCAGCAGCTTATCGGGAACGACTGGAAACACCATATATTTT. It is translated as CASSLSGTTGNTIYF.

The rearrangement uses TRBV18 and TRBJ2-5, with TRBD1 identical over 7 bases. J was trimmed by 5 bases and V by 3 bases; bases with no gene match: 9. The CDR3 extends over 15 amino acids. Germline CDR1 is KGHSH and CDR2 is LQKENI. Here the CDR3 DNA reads TGTGCCAGCTCACCTCAAGGGGGCTCGGGGGAGACCCAGTACTTC. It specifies CASSPQGGSGETQYF.

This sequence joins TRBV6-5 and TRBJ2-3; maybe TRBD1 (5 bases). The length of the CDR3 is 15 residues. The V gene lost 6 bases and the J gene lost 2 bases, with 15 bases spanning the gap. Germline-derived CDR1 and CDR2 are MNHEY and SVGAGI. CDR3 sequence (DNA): TGTGCCAGCAGCCGCAGACAGTCATACACAGATACGCAGTATTTT. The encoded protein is CASSRRQSYTDTQYF.

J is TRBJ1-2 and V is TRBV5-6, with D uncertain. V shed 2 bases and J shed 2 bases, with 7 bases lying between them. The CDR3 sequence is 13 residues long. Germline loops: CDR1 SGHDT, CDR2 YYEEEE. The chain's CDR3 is CASSLWENYGYTF. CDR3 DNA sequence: TGTGCCAGCAGCTTATGGGAGAACTATGGCTACACCTTC.

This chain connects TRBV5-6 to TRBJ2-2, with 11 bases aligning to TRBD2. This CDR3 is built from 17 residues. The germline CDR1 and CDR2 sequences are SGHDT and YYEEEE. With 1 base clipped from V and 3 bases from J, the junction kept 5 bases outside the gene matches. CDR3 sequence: CASSLLAGGPDTGELFF. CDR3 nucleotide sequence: TGTGCCAGCAGCTTGTTAGCGGGGGGGCCGGACACCGGGGAGCTGTTTTTT.

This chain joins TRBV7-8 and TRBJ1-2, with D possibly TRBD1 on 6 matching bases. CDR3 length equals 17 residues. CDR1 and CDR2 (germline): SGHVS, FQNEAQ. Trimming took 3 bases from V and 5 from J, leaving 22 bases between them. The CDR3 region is CASSFRSAPGETYGYTF. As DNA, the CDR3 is TGTGCCAGCAGCTTTCGGTCCGCACCAGGGGAAACGTATGGCTACACCTTC.

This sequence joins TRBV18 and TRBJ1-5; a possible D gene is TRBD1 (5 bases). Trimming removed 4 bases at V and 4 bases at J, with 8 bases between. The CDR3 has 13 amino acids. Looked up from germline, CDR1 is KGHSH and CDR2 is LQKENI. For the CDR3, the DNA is TGTGCCAGCTCACGACAGAAGAATCAGCCCCAGCATTTT. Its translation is CASSRQKNQPQHF. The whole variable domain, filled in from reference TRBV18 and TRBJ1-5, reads NAGVMQNPRHLVRRRGQEARLRCSPMKGHSHVYWYRQLPEEGLKFMVYLQKENIIDESGMPKERFSAEFPKEGPSILRIQQVVRGDSAAYFCASSRQKNQPQHFGDGTRLSIL.

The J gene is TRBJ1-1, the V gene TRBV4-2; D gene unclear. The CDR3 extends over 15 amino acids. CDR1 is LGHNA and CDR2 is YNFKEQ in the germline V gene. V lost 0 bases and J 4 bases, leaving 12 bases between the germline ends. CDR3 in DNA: TGTGCCAGCAGCCAAGATCGGAGGGAGGGCACTGAAGCTTTCTTT. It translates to CASSQDRREGTEAFF.

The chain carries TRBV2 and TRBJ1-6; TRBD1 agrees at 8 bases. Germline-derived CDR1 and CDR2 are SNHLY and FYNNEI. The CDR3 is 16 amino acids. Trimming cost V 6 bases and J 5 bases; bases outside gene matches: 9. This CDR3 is CASRDLTGEHNSPLHF. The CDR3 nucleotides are TGTGCCAGCAGGGACCTGACAGGGGAGCATAATTCACCCCTCCACTTT. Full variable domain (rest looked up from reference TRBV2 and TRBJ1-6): EPEVTQTPSHQVTQMGQEVILRCVPISNHLYFYWYRQILGQKVEFLVSFYNNEISEKSEIFDDQFSVERPDGSNFTLKIRSTKLEDSAMYFCASRDLTGEHNSPLHFGNGTRLTVT.

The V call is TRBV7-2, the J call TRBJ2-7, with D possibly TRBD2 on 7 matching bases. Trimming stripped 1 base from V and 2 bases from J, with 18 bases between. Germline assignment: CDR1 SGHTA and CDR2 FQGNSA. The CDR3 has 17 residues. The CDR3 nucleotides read TGTGCCAGCAGCTTAGGGGGGGGGCGCAGACGGGCCTACGAGCAGTACTTC. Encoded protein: CASSLGGGRRRAYEQYF. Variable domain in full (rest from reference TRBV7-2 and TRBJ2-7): GAGVSQSPSNKVTEKGKDVELRCDPISGHTALYWYRQSLGQGLEFLIYFQGNSAPDKSGLPSDRFSAERTGGSVSTLTIQRTQQEDSAVYLCASSLGGGRRRAYEQYFGPGTRLTVT.

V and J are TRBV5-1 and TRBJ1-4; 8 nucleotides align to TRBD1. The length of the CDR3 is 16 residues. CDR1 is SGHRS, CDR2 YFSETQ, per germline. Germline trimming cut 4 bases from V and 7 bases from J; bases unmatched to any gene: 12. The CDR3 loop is CASSPGQEQTGEKLFF. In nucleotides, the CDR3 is TGCGCCAGCAGCCCGGGACAGGAACAGACGGGTGAAAAACTGTTTTTT.

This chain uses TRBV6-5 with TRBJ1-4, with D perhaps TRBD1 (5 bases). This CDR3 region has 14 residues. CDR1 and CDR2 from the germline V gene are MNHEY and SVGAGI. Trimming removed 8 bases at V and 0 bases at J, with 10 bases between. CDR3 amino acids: CASGRATTNEKLFF. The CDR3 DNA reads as TGTGCCAGCGGCAGGGCCACAACTAATGAAAAACTGTTTTTT.

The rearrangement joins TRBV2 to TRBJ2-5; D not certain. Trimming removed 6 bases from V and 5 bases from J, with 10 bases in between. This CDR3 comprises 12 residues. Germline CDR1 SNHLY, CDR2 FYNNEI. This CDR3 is CASRVGRETQYF. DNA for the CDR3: TGTGCCAGCAGGGTCGGTCGGGAGACCCAGTACTTC.

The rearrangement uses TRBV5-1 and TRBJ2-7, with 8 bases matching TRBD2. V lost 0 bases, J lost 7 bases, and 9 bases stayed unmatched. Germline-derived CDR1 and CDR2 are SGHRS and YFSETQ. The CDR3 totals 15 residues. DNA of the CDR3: TGCGCCAGCAGCTTGGCGACTAGCGACCAGGGGGAGCAGTACTTC. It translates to CASSLATSDQGEQYF.